Each of the 14 T cell receptor beta chains below was sequenced from the same sample in a study of shared clonotypes between healthy human individuals. Some clones are missing from TCRdb's copy, which holds only in-frame ones; the method was immunoSEQ multiplex PCR. This sample carries roughly 640,000 clones, around 72% of them seen once, and the ten largest clones take more than 1.5%. What was sequenced was memory CD4+ T cells sorted from blood. Subset specified: CD45RA-negative fraction. The receptors originated from a woman under 40 in good health.

At least ten counts were recorded for this clone. This sample includes further DNA sequences coding for the same CDR3. The chain carries TRBV27 and TRBJ1-2; 7 positions match TRBD1. Germline V gene sequence: CDR1 MNHEY, CDR2 SMNVEV (reference sequence). V trimming: 4 bases; J trimming: 4 bases; junction bases outside the gene matches: 6. The length of the CDR3 is 14 residues. The CDR3 is CASSYSTGSYGYTF. The CDR3 coding sequence is TGTGCCAGCAGTTACTCGACAGGGAGCTATGGCTACACCTTC.

The chain has TRBV7-2 and TRBJ1-5; the D is unclear. Germline V CDR1 and CDR2: SGHTA, FQGNSA. The length of the CDR3 is 16 residues. The V end lost 5 bases, the J end lost 0 bases, and 14 bases lay between the germline ends. DNA of the CDR3: TGTGCCAGCAGCCCATGGACGGACTATAGCAATCAGCCCCAGCATTTT. The encoded protein is CASSPWTDYSNQPQHF.

This clone was picked up one time. This CDR3 is CASSLRLAGVSTDTQYF. CDR3 bases: TGTGCCAGCAGCTTGAGGCTAGCGGGGGTTAGCACAGATACGCAGTATTTT. The chain combines TRBV11-2 with TRBJ2-3; 10 nucleotides align to TRBD2. With V trimmed by 3 bases and J by 0 bases, 6 bases remained unmatched. The V gene's germline CDR1 is SGHAT and CDR2 FQNNGV. This CDR3 contains 17 residues.

The V and J genes are TRBV5-1 and TRBJ2-5, with 8 bases that match TRBD2. CDR1 is SGHRS and CDR2 is YFSETQ in the germline V gene. The CDR3 is made up of 15 amino acids. With V trimmed by 4 bases and J by 2 bases, 7 bases remained unmatched. CDR3 sequence reads: CASSPVAGIQETQYF. CDR3 DNA sequence: TGCGCCAGCAGCCCTGTAGCGGGAATACAAGAGACCCAGTACTTC.

This chain links TRBV21-1 with TRBJ2-3; the table's TRBD2 call for D was not verified on the DNA. TRBV21-1 constitutes a pseudogene. This CDR3 is 15 amino acids long. The CDR3 DNA reads as TGTGCCAGCAGCATCCCTAGCGGGAGGTCAGATACGCAGTATTTT. Protein sequence: CASSIPSGRSDTQYF.

The chain joins TRBV27 to TRBJ1-5; unclear D gene. The CDR3 has 13 residues. Germline lookup yields CDR1 MNHEY and CDR2 SMNVEV (reference sequence). The V end lost 5 bases, the J end lost 6 bases, and 11 bases lay between the germline ends. CDR3 coding DNA: TGTGCCAGCAGTCCTAAATTGGGTCAGCCCCAGCATTTT. It encodes CASSPKLGQPQHF.

The rearrangement joins TRBV4-1 to TRBJ2-2, with 7 bases lining up with TRBD2. The CDR3 is made up of 14 amino acids. The J segment lost 8 bases and the V segment lost 6 bases, leaving 9 bases of the junction unmatched. Germline assignment: CDR1 MGHRA and CDR2 YSYEKL. This chain's CDR3 is CASRDFGRMGELFF. CDR3 bases: TGCGCCAGCAGGGACTTCGGGAGGATGGGGGAGCTGTTTTTT.

As to this clone: A read error may produce the germline difference seen at one junction end. The chain couples TRBV7-9 to TRBJ2-3, with 11 nucleotides matching TRBD2. The CDR3 runs to 19 residues. CDR1 is SEHNR and CDR2 is FQNEAQ in the germline V gene (reference sequence). This CDR3 is CASTLGTLAGARNTDTQYF. DNA for the CDR3: TGTGCCAGCACCTTAGGCACACTAGCGGGAGCTCGAAACACAGATACGCAGTATTTT.

The V and J genes are TRBV29-1 and TRBJ2-1, with D perhaps being TRBD1 or TRBD2 (5 bases each). Between the trimmed V and J ends, which lost 0 bases and 9 bases, there was a span of 21 bases. CDR3 size: 16 residues. CDR1 SQVTM and CDR2 ANQGSEA come from the germline V gene. As DNA, the CDR3 is TGCAGCGTTGAAGATCGGCGTGGGGGATTAGGAAGTGAGCAGTTCTTC. It encodes CSVEDRRGGLGSEQFF.

This clone was observed a few times. The chain uses TRBV19 and TRBJ1-5, with D perhaps matching TRBD1 (6 bases). The ends were cut back, 7 bases at V and 5 bases at J, with 12 bases in the middle. The CDR3 length is 13 residues. Germline CDR1 LNHDA, CDR2 SQIVND (reference sequence). The CDR3 region is CASTGGFDQPQHF. CDR3 in DNA: TGTGCCAGTACGGGGGGCTTCGATCAGCCCCAGCATTTT.

The chain employs TRBV19 and TRBJ2-3; D tentatively reads TRBD1 or TRBD2 (7 bases each). Trimming pared 5 bases from V and 2 bases from J, leaving 14 bases between. Germline assignment: CDR1 LNHDA and CDR2 SQIVND (reference sequence). CDR3 length equals 15 residues. The CDR3 nucleotides are TGTGCCAGTAGTCTCCAGGGGGGGTACACAGATACGCAGTATTTT. Protein: CASSLQGGYTDTQYF.

This clone was seen only once. The rearrangement uses TRBV25-1 and TRBJ2-5; TRBD1 aligns across 7 bases. Germline assignment: CDR1 MGHDK and CDR2 SYGVNS. Losses at the gene ends were 4 bases for V and 2 bases for J; bases not matched to a gene: 10. This CDR3 has 16 amino acids. The CDR3 nucleotides read TGTGCCAGCAGTGGGTGGACAGGAAAGTCTCAAGAGACCCAGTACTTC. Protein sequence: CASSGWTGKSQETQYF.

In the case of this clone: Other nucleotide sequences from this sample produce the same CDR3. This chain joins TRBV28 and TRBJ2-6; D is undetermined. V gave up 8 bases and J gave up 1 base, with 6 bases separating them. Germline V gene sequence: CDR1 MDHEN, CDR2 SYDVKM. CDR3 length: 13 amino acids. The CDR3 DNA is TGTGCCAGCCTAACGTCTGGGGCCAACGTCCTGACTTTC. Translated, it gives CASLTSGANVLTF.

V usage is TRBV5-4 and J usage is TRBJ2-3, with 8 bases lining up with TRBD2. This CDR3 has 19 amino acids. Per germline, CDR1 SGHNT and CDR2 YYREEE (reference sequence). J lost 6 bases, V lost 0 bases, and 18 bases had no gene match. Here the CDR3 reads CASSLGGSGIAKAVDTQYF. CDR3 DNA: TGTGCCAGCAGCTTGGGGGGTAGCGGGATCGCTAAGGCAGTGGATACGCAGTATTTT.